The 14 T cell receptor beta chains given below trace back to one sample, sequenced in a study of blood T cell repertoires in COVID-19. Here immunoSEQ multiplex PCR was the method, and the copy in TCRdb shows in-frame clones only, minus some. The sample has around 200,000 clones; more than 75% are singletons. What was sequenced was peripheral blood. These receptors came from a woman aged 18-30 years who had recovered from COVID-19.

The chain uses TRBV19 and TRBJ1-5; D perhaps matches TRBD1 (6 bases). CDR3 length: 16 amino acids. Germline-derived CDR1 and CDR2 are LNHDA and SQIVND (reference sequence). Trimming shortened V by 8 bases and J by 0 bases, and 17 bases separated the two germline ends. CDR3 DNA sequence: TGTGCCAGTCAAACTACAGGGCGAGATAGCAATCAGCCCCAGCATTTT. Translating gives CASQTTGRDSNQPQHF.

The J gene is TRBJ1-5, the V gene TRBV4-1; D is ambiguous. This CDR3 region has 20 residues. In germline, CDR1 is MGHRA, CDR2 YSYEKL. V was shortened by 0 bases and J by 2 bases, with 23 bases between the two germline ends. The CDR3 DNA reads TGCGCCAGCAGCCAAGATCTTGAGCCGAGACTCGAAGCGGGCAATCAGCCCCAGCATTTT. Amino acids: CASSQDLEPRLEAGNQPQHF.

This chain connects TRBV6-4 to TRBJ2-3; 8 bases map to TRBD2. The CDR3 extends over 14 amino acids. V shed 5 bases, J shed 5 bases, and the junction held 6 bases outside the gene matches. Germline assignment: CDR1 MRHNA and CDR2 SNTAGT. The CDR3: CASSISGARDTQYF. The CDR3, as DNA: TGTGCCAGCAGTATTAGCGGGGCCCGAGATACGCAGTATTTT.

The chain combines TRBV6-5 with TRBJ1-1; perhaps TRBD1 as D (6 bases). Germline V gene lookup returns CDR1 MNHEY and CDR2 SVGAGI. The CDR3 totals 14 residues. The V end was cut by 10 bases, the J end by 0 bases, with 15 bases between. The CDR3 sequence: CATKGGEMNTEAFF. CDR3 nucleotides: TGTGCCACCAAGGGGGGGGAAATGAACACTGAAGCTTTCTTT.

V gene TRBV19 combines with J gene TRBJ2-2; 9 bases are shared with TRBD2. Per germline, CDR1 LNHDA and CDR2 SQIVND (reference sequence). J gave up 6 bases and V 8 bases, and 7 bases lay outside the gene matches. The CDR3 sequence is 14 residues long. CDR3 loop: CASAGGPIAGELFF. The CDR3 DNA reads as TGTGCCAGTGCGGGGGGGCCGATCGCCGGGGAGCTGTTTTTT.

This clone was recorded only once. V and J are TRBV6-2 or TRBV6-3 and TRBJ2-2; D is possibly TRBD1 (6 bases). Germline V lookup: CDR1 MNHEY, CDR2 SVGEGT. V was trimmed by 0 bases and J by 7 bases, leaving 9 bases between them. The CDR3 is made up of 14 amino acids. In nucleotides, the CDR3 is TGTGCCAGCAGTTACTCGAAGGGGGACGGGGAGCTGTTTTTT. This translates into CASSYSKGDGELFF.

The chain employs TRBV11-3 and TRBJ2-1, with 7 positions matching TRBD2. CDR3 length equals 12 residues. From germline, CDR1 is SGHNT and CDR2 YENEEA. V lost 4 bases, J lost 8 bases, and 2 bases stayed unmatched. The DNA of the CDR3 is TGTGCCAGCAGCTCCCGGGGGGATGAGCAGTTCTTC. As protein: CASSSRGDEQFF.

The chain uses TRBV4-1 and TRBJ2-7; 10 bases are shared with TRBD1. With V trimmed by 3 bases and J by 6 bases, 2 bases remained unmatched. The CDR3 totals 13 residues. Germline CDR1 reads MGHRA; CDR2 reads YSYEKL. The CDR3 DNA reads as TGCGCCAGCAGCCAGGGACAGGGGCGCGAGCAGTACGTC. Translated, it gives CASSQGQGREQYV.

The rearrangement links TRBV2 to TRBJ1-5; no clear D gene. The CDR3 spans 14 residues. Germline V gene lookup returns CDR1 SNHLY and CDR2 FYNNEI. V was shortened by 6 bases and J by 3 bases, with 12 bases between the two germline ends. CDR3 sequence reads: CASSLYQNNQPQHF. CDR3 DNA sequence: TGTGCCAGCAGCTTATACCAGAACAATCAGCCCCAGCATTTT.

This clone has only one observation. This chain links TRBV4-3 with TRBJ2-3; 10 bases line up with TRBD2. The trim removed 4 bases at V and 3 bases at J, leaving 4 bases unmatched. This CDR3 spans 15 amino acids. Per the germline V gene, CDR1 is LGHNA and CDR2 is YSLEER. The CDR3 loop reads CASSPERGGTDTQYF. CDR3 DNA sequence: TGCGCCAGCAGCCCGGAGCGGGGGGGAACAGATACGCAGTATTTT.

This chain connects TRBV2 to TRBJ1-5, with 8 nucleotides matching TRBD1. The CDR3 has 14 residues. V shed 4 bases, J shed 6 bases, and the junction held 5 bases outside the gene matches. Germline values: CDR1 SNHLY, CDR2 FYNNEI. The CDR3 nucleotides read TGTGCCAGCAGTGCCCTGGACAGGGCTCAGCCCCAGCATTTT. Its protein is CASSALDRAQPQHF.

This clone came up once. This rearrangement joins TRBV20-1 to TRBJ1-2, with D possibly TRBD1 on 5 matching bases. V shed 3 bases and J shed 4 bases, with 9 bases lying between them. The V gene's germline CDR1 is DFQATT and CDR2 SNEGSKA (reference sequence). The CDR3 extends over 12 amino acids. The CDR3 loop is CSASRDFYGYTF. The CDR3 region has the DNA TGCAGTGCTAGTCGGGACTTCTATGGCTACACCTTC.

The CDR3 protein is CARTGQTNTGELFF. The DNA for the CDR3 is TGTGCCAGGACGGGACAAACGAACACCGGGGAGCTGTTTTTT. V usage is TRBV2 and J usage is TRBJ2-2, with D possibly TRBD1 on 6 matching bases. The V and J ends lost 9 bases and 0 bases respectively, with 11 bases between them. This CDR3 has 14 residues. The germline gives CDR1 SNHLY, CDR2 FYNNEI. Full variable domain (missing parts from reference TRBV2 and TRBJ2-2): EPEVTQTPSHQVTQMGQEVILRCVPISNHLYFYWYRQILGQKVEFLVSFYNNEISEKSEIFDDQFSVERPDGSNFTLKIRSTKLEDSAMYFCARTGQTNTGELFFGEGSRLTVL.

In DNA, the CDR3 is TGTGCCAGCAGCCAGCCGGGGGTGAACACTGAAGCTTTCTTT. Its protein is CASSQPGVNTEAFF. This chain connects TRBV14 to TRBJ1-1; possible D gene TRBD1, 5 bases. The CDR3 has 14 residues. Germline CDR1 reads SGHDN; CDR2 reads FVKESK. V was shortened by 3 bases and J by 0 bases, with 8 bases between the two germline ends.